Listed here are 9 T cell receptor beta chains from one sample, sequenced in a study of spatial heterogeneity in lung cancer. As for time point: sample taken at primary tumor resection. Tumor, nontumor lung or frozen PBMC supplied whole RNA that was sequenced unsorted. TCRdb redid the calling of the 5' RACE reads with MiXCR, one entry per CDR3 protein. The sample comprises some 50,000 distinct CDR3 sequences, around 7.6% of which are singletons, and about 13% rests with the top ten. The sample was PBMCs, taken at surgery. These receptors were collected from a female donor with early-stage non-small cell lung cancer.

The chain has TRBV7-9 and TRBJ1-4; TRBD1 matches 11 bases. J lost 7 bases, V lost 5 bases, and 3 bases had no gene match. This CDR3 region has 14 residues. Germline V gives CDR1 SEHNR, CDR2 FQNEAQ (reference sequence). This chain's CDR3 is CASSPGQGGEKLFF. DNA of the CDR3: TGTGCCAGCAGCCCGGGACAGGGGGGTGAAAAACTGTTTTTT.

This clonotype was recorded at least ten times. The V gene is TRBV20-1, the J gene TRBJ2-2; 7 bases are shared with TRBD2. The CDR3 extends over 14 amino acids. V was clipped by 3 bases and J by 2 bases; unmatched bases: 3. Germline CDR1 is DFQATT and CDR2 is SNEGSKA (reference sequence). The CDR3 coding sequence is TGCAGTGCTAGTGCTAGCGGCAACACCGGGGAGCTGTTTTTT. Translation: CSASASGNTGELFF.

This clonotype was observed a handful of times. V usage is TRBV28 and J usage is TRBJ2-7; D possibly corresponds to TRBD2 (5 bases). V was clipped by 4 bases and J by 1 base, with 14 bases between them. CDR3 length: 15 residues. Germline V gives CDR1 MDHEN, CDR2 SYDVKM. The CDR3 region has the DNA TGTGCCAGCAGTTCCCGGCGGACTGCTTCCTACGAGCAGTACTTC. Translation: CASSSRRTASYEQYF.

This clonotype was detected many times. V gene TRBV11-2 combines with J gene TRBJ2-1, with 8 bases aligning to TRBD2. Germline CDR1 is SGHAT and CDR2 is FQNNGV. This CDR3 comprises 15 residues. Trimming removed 4 bases from V and 5 bases from J; junction bases left unmatched: 7. This chain's CDR3 is CASSSPAGGHNEQFF. The CDR3 DNA reads TGTGCCAGCAGCTCCCCCGCGGGGGGTCACAATGAGCAGTTCTTC. Full variable domain (outside the CDR3, taken from reference TRBV11-2 and TRBJ2-1): EAGVAQSPRYKIIEKRQSVAFWCNPISGHATLYWYQQILGQGPKLLIQFQNNGVVDDSQLPKDRFSAERLKGVDSTLKIQPAKLEDSAVYLCASSSPAGGHNEQFFGPGTRLTVL.

This clonotype was observed many times. V gene TRBV6-2 or TRBV6-3 combines with J gene TRBJ2-7; 13 nucleotides agree with TRBD2. CDR3 size: 16 residues. J was trimmed by 2 bases and V by 6 bases; bases with no gene match: 7. Germline CDR1 is MNHEY and CDR2 is SVGEGT. The CDR3 loop is CASRPTSGGETYEQYF. The CDR3 coding sequence is TGTGCCAGCAGGCCAACTAGCGGGGGGGAAACCTACGAGCAGTACTTC.

The chain joins TRBV6-2 or TRBV6-3 to TRBJ1-4; D gene unclear. This CDR3 region has 19 residues. The V gene lost 2 bases and the J gene lost 0 bases, with 19 bases spanning the gap. Looked up from germline, CDR1 is MNHEY and CDR2 is SVGEGT. The CDR3 DNA reads as TGTGCCAGCAGTTACGACGGTCCCGGGCCTCCAGCAACTAATGAAAAACTGTTTTTT. This sequence encodes CASSYDGPGPPATNEKLFF.

This clonotype has at least ten counts. The chain recombines TRBV28 with TRBJ1-6; D not resolved. The CDR3 covers 13 residues. Germline V CDR1 and CDR2: MDHEN, SYDVKM. The V and J ends lost 5 bases and 1 base respectively, with 3 bases between them. As DNA, the CDR3 is TGTGCCAGCAGTAAATCCTATAATTCACCCCTCCACTTT. Its protein product is CASSKSYNSPLHF.

The sample holds many counts of this clonotype. J is TRBJ2-1 and V is TRBV24-1; tentatively, D is TRBD2 (5 bases). Per germline, CDR1 KGHDR and CDR2 SFDVKD. The CDR3 has 14 amino acids. V was trimmed by 5 bases and J by 10 bases, leaving 17 bases between them. CDR3 sequence: CATSANPGEGEQFF. The CDR3 coding sequence is TGTGCCACCAGTGCCAATCCCGGGGAAGGGGAGCAGTTCTTC.

Ten or more counts support this clonotype. The chain links TRBV20-1 to TRBJ2-5; D is ambiguous. Trimming cost V 6 bases and J 1 base, with 18 bases left between them. This CDR3 has 15 residues. Germline values: CDR1 DFQATT, CDR2 SNEGSKA (reference sequence). The CDR3 reads CSAGKAEQFQETQYF. CDR3 coding DNA: TGCAGTGCGGGGAAGGCGGAGCAGTTCCAAGAGACCCAGTACTTC.